This is a list of T cell receptor beta chains from one sample in a study of cytomegalovirus exposure and HLA in healthy donors. Assay used: immunoSEQ multiplex PCR; TCRdb lists only in-frame clones, some missing. Here the sample spans under 200,000 clones, 75% being singletons. The sequenced sample consisted of PBMCs. The origin of the receptors is a male donor in good health and CMV-seronegative. The CDR3 runs from the conserved cysteine through the conserved F or W. D genes are given only for firm matches. Not all rows give a size; the values are once, few, many and, for expanded clones, a class.

J gene,V gene,D gene,clone size,CDR3 DNA,CDR3 protein
TRBJ1-5,TRBV18,TRBD1,-,TGTGCCAGCTCACCACCAGCAGGGGGCGGAAATCAGCCCCAGCATTTT,CASSPPAGGGNQPQHF
TRBJ1-1,TRBV19,TRBD1,-,TGTGCCAGTAGTACCCGACAGGGTACGGGTGGATTGAGGACTGAAGCTTTCTTT,CASSTRQGTGGLRTEAFF
TRBJ1-4,TRBV5-1,TRBD1,-,TGCGCCAGCAGCTTGGGCTCCGGGACAGGGGGTGAAAAACTGTTTTTT,CASSLGSGTGGEKLFF
TRBJ2-1,TRBV4-2,-,-,TGTGCCAGCAGCCAAGAGCTAGTTCTGAGGACTCACAATGAGCAGTTCTTC,CASSQELVLRTHNEQFF
TRBJ1-2,TRBV5-6,TRBD1,-,TGTGCCAGCAGAAGTAGAAGTGGGCGGGACAGGGTTTATTATGGCTACACCTTC,CASRSRSGRDRVYYGYTF
TRBJ2-7,TRBV10-3,-,-,TGTGCCATCAGTGATCACAGCTCCTACGAGCAGTACTTC,CAISDHSSYEQYF
TRBJ1-2,TRBV6-1,-,-,TGTGCCAGCAGTAACCTCCCGGGAGGGGGATATGGCTACACCTTC,CASSNLPGGGYGYTF
TRBJ2-4,TRBV30,TRBD1,once,TGTGCCTGGAGTTTCGGTTTCGGGGTGGGACAGGGGATCAATGCCAAAAACATTCAGTACTTC,CAWSFGFGVGQGINAKNIQYF
TRBJ1-1,TRBV4-1,TRBD1,few,TGCGCCAGCAGCCGGTCCCTCCAGGGGGCGAGCACTGAAGCTTTCTTT,CASSRSLQGASTEAFF
TRBJ1-1,TRBV18,TRBD1,-,TGTGCCAGCTCACACAAGACAGGGTCGAACACTGAAGCTTTCTTT,CASSHKTGSNTEAFF
TRBJ1-4,TRBV14,TRBD1,-,TGTGCCAGCAGCCAAGGAGGGACAGGGGGTGAAAAACTGTTTTTT,CASSQGGTGGEKLFF
TRBJ2-7,TRBV6-1,TRBD2,-,TGTGCCAGCAGTGACAGGACTAGCGGGAACTACGAGCAGTACTTC,CASSDRTSGNYEQYF
TRBJ1-2,TRBV30,-,few,TGTGCCTGGAGCTCAGGGTTGGGCTATGGCTACACCTTC,CAWSSGLGYGYTF
TRBJ1-1,TRBV19,-,-,TGTGCCAGTAGTAGTAACACCCTGAACACTGAAGCTTTCTTT,CASSSNTLNTEAFF
TRBJ1-5,TRBV2,TRBD1,-,TGTGCCAGCAGGGACAGGCCCCTCAGCAATCAGCCCCAGCATTTT,CASRDRPLSNQPQHF
TRBJ2-2,TRBV28,TRBD2,-,TGTGCCAGCAGTTTATTACAAGTTGGGCTAGCGGGGGTTACCGGGGAGCTGTTTTTT,CASSLLQVGLAGVTGELFF
TRBJ1-5,TRBV7-2,-,-,TGTGCCAGCAGCTTAGTGAGTCGGGTTGGGCAGCCCCAGCATTTT,CASSLVSRVGQPQHF
TRBJ2-1,TRBV9,TRBD2,-,TGTGCCAGCAGCGTAGGTTTAGCGGGAGTGTACAATGAGCAGTTCTTC,CASSVGLAGVYNEQFF
TRBJ2-1,TRBV7-6,-,once,TGTGCCAGCAGCCAGAGCGGAAGCTCCTACAATGAGCAGTTCTTC,CASSQSGSSYNEQFF
TRBJ2-7,TRBV5-4,-,-,TGTGCCAGCAGTCCAGTCGACAGGAGCTCCTACGAGCAGTACTTC,CASSPVDRSSYEQYF
TRBJ1-4,TRBV7-9,-,-,TGTGCCAGCAGCTTTGCGAGGGATGAGGAAAAACTGTTTTTT,CASSFARDEEKLFF
TRBJ2-2,TRBV5-1,-,few,TGCGCCAGCAGCTTCGGACTTAACACCGGGGAGCTGTTTTTT,CASSFGLNTGELFF
TRBJ2-7,TRBV5-1,TRBD1,-,TGCGCCAGCAGCCCCGGGACAGGGACCTACGAGCAGTACTTC,CASSPGTGTYEQYF
TRBJ1-3,TRBV5-1,-,-,TGCGCCAGCAGCTTGGGACAGGTTAATCTAAACACCATATATTTT,CASSLGQVNLNTIYF
TRBJ2-3,TRBV4-1,TRBD2,-,TGCGCCAGCAGCTCTCTAGCGGGGGGACCAGGCGACACAGATACGCAGTATTTT,CASSSLAGGPGDTDTQYF
TRBJ2-7,TRBV4-1,-,-,TGCGCCAGCAGCCAAGATGAGAGGGCCCACGAGCAGTACTTC,CASSQDERAHEQYF
TRBJ2-5,TRBV5-1,TRBD1,-,TGCGCCAGCAGCTCGACAGGGGGAATTAGGGAGACCCAGTACTTC,CASSSTGGIRETQYF
TRBJ1-6,TRBV30,-,-,TGTGCCTGGAGTGTACTGAGGATTAATTCACCCCTCCACTTT,CAWSVLRINSPLHF
TRBJ2-5,TRBV25-1,TRBD1,-,TGTGCCAGCAGCCTCGGACAGGGCCGAGGCCAAGAGACCCAGTACTTC,CASSLGQGRGQETQYF
TRBJ2-5,TRBV5-1,-,-,TGCGCCAGCAGCTTGGGGGAGCTTGAGACCCAGTACTTC,CASSLGELETQYF
TRBJ2-5,TRBV4-2,TRBD2,-,TGTGCCAGCAGTCAAGAGCGGGGGCGCCGGGAGACCCAGTACTTC,CASSQERGRRETQYF
TRBJ2-5,TRBV7-5,-,-,TGTGCCAGAAGCGCGACTAGCGGGAGAGAGACCCAGTACTTC,CARSATSGRETQYF
TRBJ2-5,TRBV7-6,TRBD2,-,TGTGCCAGCAGACCCAAAGCGGGACGTCAAGAGACCCAGTACTTC,CASRPKAGRQETQYF
TRBJ1-6,TRBV6-5,TRBD1,-,TGTGCCAGCAGCTACGACAGGGGCCGGAATTCACCCCTCCACTTT,CASSYDRGRNSPLHF
TRBJ1-1,TRBV5-8,-,-,TGTGCCAGCAGCAGATCAGGGTTTTGGGGAAAAATGAACACTGAAGCTTTCTTT,CASSRSGFWGKMNTEAFF
TRBJ2-7,TRBV2,-,once,TGTGCCAGCAGGCGGTATCCTACGGGAGAGCAGTACTTC,CASRRYPTGEQYF
TRBJ1-6,TRBV7-9,TRBD1,-,TGTGCCAGCAGCTTAGGGACAGGGGATAATTCACCCCTCCACTTT,CASSLGTGDNSPLHF
TRBJ2-7,TRBV10-3,TRBD2,-,TGTGCCATCAGTGAGGGGACTAGCTCCTACGAGCAGTACTTC,CAISEGTSSYEQYF
TRBJ1-2,TRBV15,TRBD1,-,TGTGCCACCAGCAATCCCGGGACAGACTATGGCTACACCTTC,CATSNPGTDYGYTF
TRBJ2-7,TRBV5-6,TRBD2,-,TGTGCCAGCAGCACTCTAGCGGGGGCATTCACCTACGAGCAGTACTTC,CASSTLAGAFTYEQYF
TRBJ2-5,TRBV28,TRBD2,-,TGTGCCAGCCTCGGGACTAGCGGGAGGGCCGGTGAGACCCAGTACTTC,CASLGTSGRAGETQYF
TRBJ2-3,TRBV6-1,TRBD1,-,TGTGCCAGCAGTGTGCAGGGGGAAGATACGCAGTATTTT,CASSVQGEDTQYF
TRBJ2-6,TRBV19,TRBD1,-,TGTGCCAGTAGTATAGGACAGGGGAGGGCCAACGTCCTGACTTTC,CASSIGQGRANVLTF
TRBJ2-7,TRBV13,TRBD2,-,TGTGCCAGCAGCCTCAACCCGGCTAGCGGAACAGGCTACGAGCAGTACTTC,CASSLNPASGTGYEQYF
TRBJ1-6,TRBV2,TRBD1,-,TGTGCCAGCAGAAACGCCGGGACAGGGACCTCACCCCTCCACTTT,CASRNAGTGTSPLHF
TRBJ2-2,TRBV11-2,-,-,TGTGCCAGCAGCTTAATCAGGGAGCTGTTTTTT,CASSLIRELFF
TRBJ1-5,TRBV18,TRBD1,once,TGTGCCAGCTCGCCGGACAGGGTCGGGAATCAGCCCCAGCATTTT,CASSPDRVGNQPQHF
TRBJ2-3,TRBV2,TRBD2,-,TGTGCGAGCGGTAGCGGGGTCACAGATACGCAGTATTTT,CASGSGVTDTQYF
TRBJ2-2,TRBV30,-,-,TGTGCCTGGAGGAGGGCTACCGGGGAGCTGTTTTTT,CAWRRATGELFF
TRBJ2-3,TRBV2,TRBD1,few,TGTGCCAGCAGCCTGACAGGGGAGTTCGCAGATACGCAGTATTTT,CASSLTGEFADTQYF
TRBJ2-7,TRBV5-6,-,-,TGTGCCAGCAGCTTCTGGACAGTCTACGAGCAGTACTTC,CASSFWTVYEQYF
TRBJ2-3,TRBV7-8,TRBD1,-,TGTGCCAGCAGCCCTGGACAGGGCGGCGCAGATACGCAGTATTTT,CASSPGQGGADTQYF
TRBJ2-7,TRBV5-4,-,-,TGTGCCAGCAGCTTTTACAGGACGGAGCAGTACTTC,CASSFYRTEQYF
TRBJ2-1,TRBV11-2,-,-,TGTGCCAGCAGCTTTCTGGCCGTGGACAATGAGCAGTTCTTC,CASSFLAVDNEQFF